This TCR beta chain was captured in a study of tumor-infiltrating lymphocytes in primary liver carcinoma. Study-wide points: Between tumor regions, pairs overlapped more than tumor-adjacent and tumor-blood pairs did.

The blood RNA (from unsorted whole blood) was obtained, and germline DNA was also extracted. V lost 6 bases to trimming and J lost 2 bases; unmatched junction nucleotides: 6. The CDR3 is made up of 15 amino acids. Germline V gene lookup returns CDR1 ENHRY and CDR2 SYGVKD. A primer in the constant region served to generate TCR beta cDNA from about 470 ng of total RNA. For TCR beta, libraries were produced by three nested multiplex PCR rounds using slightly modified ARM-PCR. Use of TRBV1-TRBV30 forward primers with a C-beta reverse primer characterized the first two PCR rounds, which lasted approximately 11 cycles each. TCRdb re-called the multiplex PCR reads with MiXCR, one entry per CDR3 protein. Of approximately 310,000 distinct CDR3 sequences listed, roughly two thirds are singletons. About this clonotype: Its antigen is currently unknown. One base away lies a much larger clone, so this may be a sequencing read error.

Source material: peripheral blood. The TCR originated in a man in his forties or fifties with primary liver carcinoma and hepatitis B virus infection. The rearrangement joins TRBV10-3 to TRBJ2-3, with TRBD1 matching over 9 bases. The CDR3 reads CAISGQGRITDTQYF. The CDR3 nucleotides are TGTGCCATCAGCGGACAGGGGCGTATCACAGATACGCAGTATTTT.